These 8 T cell receptor beta chains originate from one sample sequenced in a study of sequential checkpoint blockade in melanoma. This sample's treatment: randomized to nivolumab then ipilimumab (arm A) or the reverse (arm B). Clones were sequenced by immunoSEQ multiplex PCR, and TCRdb holds only the in-frame ones, with some missing. The sample includes about 2,300 clones, 20% to 25% of them seen just once. Here the sequenced sample was tumor tissue (inferred from file names), taken from a patient given nivolumab and ipilimumab in sequence. These receptors came from a human donor with melanoma.

Only a few counts were recorded for this clone. This chain links TRBV28 with TRBJ1-1; TRBD1 is a possible D gene (5 bases). The germline CDR1 and CDR2 sequences are MDHEN and SYDVKM. V was pared by 7 bases and J by 6 bases, with 18 bases between. This CDR3 is built from 14 residues. CDR3 amino acids: CASTPLGARAEAFF. The CDR3 DNA follows: TGTGCCAGCACTCCCCTAGGGGCGAGGGCTGAAGCTTTCTTT.

This chain connects TRBV11-3 to TRBJ2-2; 7 bases line up with TRBD2. This CDR3 region has 15 residues. CDR1 and CDR2 (germline): SGHNT, YENEEA. The junction had 7 bases not matched to a gene; V was cut back by 2 bases and J by 7 bases. CDR3 in DNA: TGTGCCAGCAGCTTAATTTTGGGGGGGTACGGGGAGCTGTTTTTT. This encodes CASSLILGGYGELFF.

This clone is categorized as medium-sized. The V call is TRBV9, the J call TRBJ2-3; no clear D. The CDR3 covers 15 residues. Looked up from germline, CDR1 is SGDLS and CDR2 is YYNGEE. V gave up 1 base and J gave up 0 bases, with 9 bases separating them. For the CDR3, the DNA is TGTGCCAGCAGCGTATGGAGATCTAGCACAGATACGCAGTATTTT. Translation gives CASSVWRSSTDTQYF.

V is TRBV5-1 and J is TRBJ2-7; D may be TRBD1 (6 bases). V lost 5 bases, J lost 0 bases, and 12 bases lay in between. Looked up from germline, CDR1 is SGHRS and CDR2 is YFSETQ. This CDR3 has 14 residues. The CDR3 loop reads CASRGQFSSYEQYF. The CDR3 region has the DNA TGCGCCAGCAGAGGACAGTTCTCCTCCTACGAGCAGTACTTC.

There are many counts of this clone. The rearrangement uses TRBV11-3 and TRBJ2-6, with D perhaps given as TRBD1 or TRBD2 (5 bases each). V lost 5 bases to trimming and J lost 0 bases, with 20 bases between them. From germline, CDR1 is SGHNT and CDR2 YENEEA. CDR3 length: 19 residues. The DNA of the CDR3 is TGTGCCAGCAGCCCCCTCGGAGCGGCAGGACACTCTGGGGCCAACGTCCTGACTTTC. Residues: CASSPLGAAGHSGANVLTF. The full variable domain, in which reference TRBV11-3 and TRBJ2-6 provide the parts outside the CDR3, is EAGVVQSPRYKIIEKKQPVAFWCNPISGHNTLYWYLQNLGQGPELLIRYENEEAVDDSQLPKDRFSAERLKGVDSTLKIQPAELGDSAVYLCASSPLGAAGHSGANVLTFGAGSRLTVL.

As concerns this clone: An end of the junction differs from the germline gene, which may be a read error. The CDR3 region is CAISEGGELPQHF. In DNA, the CDR3 is TGTGCCATCAGTGAAGGAGGGGAGCTACCCCAGCATTTT. The V and J genes are TRBV6-1 and TRBJ1-5, with a tentative D call TRBD1 (5 bases). The CDR3 is 13 residues long. The germline V gene has CDR1 MNHNS and CDR2 SASEGT.

This clone has a count of ten or more. This chain uses TRBV7-1 with TRBJ2-2; 7 nucleotides agree with TRBD1. TRBV7-1 is an open reading frame whose function is uncertain. The CDR3 covers 13 residues. The trim removed 5 bases at V and 6 bases at J, leaving 3 bases unmatched. The CDR3 nucleotides read TGTGCCAGCAGCCCCCAGGGGGCCGGGGAGCTGTTTTTT. It is translated as CASSPQGAGELFF.

This chain connects TRBV19 to TRBJ1-4; 7 positions match TRBD1. CDR1 is LNHDA, CDR2 SQIVND, per germline (reference sequence). This CDR3 has 15 residues. Losses at the gene ends were 6 bases for V and 5 bases for J; bases not matched to a gene: 9. CDR3 bases: TGTGCCAGTAGACCCCAGGGGACAGAAAATGAAAAACTGTTTTTT. Protein sequence: CASRPQGTENEKLFF.